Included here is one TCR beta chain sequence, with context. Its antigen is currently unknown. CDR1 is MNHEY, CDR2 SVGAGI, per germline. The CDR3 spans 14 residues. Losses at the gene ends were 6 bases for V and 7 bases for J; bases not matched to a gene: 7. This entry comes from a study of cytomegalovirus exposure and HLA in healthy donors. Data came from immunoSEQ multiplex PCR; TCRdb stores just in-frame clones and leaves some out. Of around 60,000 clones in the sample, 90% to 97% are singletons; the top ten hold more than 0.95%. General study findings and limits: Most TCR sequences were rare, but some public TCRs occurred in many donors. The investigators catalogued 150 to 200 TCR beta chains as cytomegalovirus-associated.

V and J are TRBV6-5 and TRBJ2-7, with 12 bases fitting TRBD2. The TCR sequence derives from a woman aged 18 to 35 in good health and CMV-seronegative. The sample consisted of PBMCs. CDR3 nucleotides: TGTGCCAGCAGCCGACTAGCGGGAGTGGGTGAGCAGTACTTC. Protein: CASSRLAGVGEQYF.